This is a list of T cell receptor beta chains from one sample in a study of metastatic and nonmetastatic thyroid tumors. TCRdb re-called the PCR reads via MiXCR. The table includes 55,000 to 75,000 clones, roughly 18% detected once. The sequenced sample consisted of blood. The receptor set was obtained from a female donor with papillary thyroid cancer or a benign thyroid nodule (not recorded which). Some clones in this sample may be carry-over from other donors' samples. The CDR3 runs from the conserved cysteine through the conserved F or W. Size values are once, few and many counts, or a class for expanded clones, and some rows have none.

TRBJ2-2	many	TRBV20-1	CSARGNAGTPHTGELFF
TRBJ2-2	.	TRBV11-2	CASARSAATNTGELFF
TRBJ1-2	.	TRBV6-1	CASYRGGAYGYTF
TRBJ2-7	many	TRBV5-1	CASSLAPSGTGDEQYF
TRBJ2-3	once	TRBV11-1	CASSFGPSGVTDTQYF
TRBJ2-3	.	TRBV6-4	CASSVGETDTQYF
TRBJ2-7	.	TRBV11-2	CASSLGGARTSGPLYEQYF
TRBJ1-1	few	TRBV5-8	CASSLGAGEAFF
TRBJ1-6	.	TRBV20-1	CSARDHLSGDNSPLHF
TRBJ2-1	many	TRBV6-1	CASKSGPSYNEQFF
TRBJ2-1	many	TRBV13	CASRSGTGVGNEQFF
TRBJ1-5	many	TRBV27	CASRSNSNQPQHF
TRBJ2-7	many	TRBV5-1	CASGTTRYEQYF
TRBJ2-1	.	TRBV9	CASSVAPDGLAGVNEQFF
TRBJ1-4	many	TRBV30	CARSVSGSRTNEKLFF
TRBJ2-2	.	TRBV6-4	CASSYPALNTGELFF